The rows below give T cell receptor beta chains drawn from one sample of a study of shared clonotypes between healthy human individuals. The assay was immunoSEQ multiplex PCR, and TCRdb's table has in-frame clones only and misses some. The sample gives some 360,000 clones, about 73% of which show up once; under 11% is in the top ten. Input material: memory CD4+ T cells sorted from blood. These receptors came from a man aged 25 to 40 in good health. Both conserved end residues are trimmed from each CDR3. Fields, in order: V gene, J gene, CDR3 protein.

>TRBV18|TRBJ1-1
ASSPSQGGNTEAF
>TRBV7-8|TRBJ2-6
ASSLGTGANVLT
>TRBV20-1|TRBJ1-5
SVGGGQPQH
>TRBV5-4|TRBJ2-5
ASSHRDGKETQY
>TRBV5-4|TRBJ2-2
ASSLRLAGGTGELF
>TRBV27|TRBJ2-1
ASSLYRDRAHNEQF
>TRBV28|TRBJ2-7
ASSLIDYEQY
>TRBV6-1|TRBJ1-5
ASHSEGWPQH
>TRBV19|TRBJ2-2
ASSMAWQTGELF
>TRBV11-2|TRBJ2-5
ASRHNAGTLQETQY
>TRBV7-2|TRBJ2-7
ASSASTGNYEQY
>TRBV2|TRBJ2-2
ASRVGMNTGELF
>TRBV15|TRBJ1-2
ATSGTMLGYT
>TRBV2|TRBJ2-2
ASSRGGTGELF
>TRBV7-9|TRBJ1-1
ASSFRNTEAF
>TRBV28|TRBJ1-5
ASKAAGGNQPQH
>TRBV2|TRBJ2-2
ASSPSRSEGELF
>TRBV5-8|TRBJ2-7
ASSLEGQRGEQY
>TRBV6-5|TRBJ2-7
ASSYLRVGPPYEQY
>TRBV11-2|TRBJ2-3
ASSSGIGQRSTDTQY
>TRBV6-5|TRBJ2-3
ASSLRPPDTQY
>TRBV11-2|TRBJ1-5
ASSLDRAEGGQPQH
>TRBV4-1|TRBJ2-7
ASSQVSQRDYEQY
>TRBV5-1|TRBJ2-3
ASSLGLASFTDTQY
>TRBV5-1|TRBJ2-7
ASSLAAPATSYEQY
>TRBV11-3|TRBJ1-3
ASSSGLGDTIY
>TRBV5-4|TRBJ2-1
ASGSSGLYNEQF
>TRBV5-6|TRBJ2-7
ASSLAGTWAGEQY
>TRBV6-1|TRBJ2-2
ASSERPPNTGELF
>TRBV7-3|TRBJ2-1
ASSLKGTPSYNEQF
>TRBV6-1|TRBJ1-1
ASSDLGGSAF
>TRBV11-2|TRBJ2-1
ASSLVTSGRTEQF
>TRBV6-4|TRBJ2-2
ASSERRNTGELF
>TRBV5-8|TRBJ2-1
ASSLWGVGYNEQF
>TRBV29-1|TRBJ1-1
SVDQGWTEAF
>TRBV19|TRBJ2-1
ASSIDLAGSDEQF
>TRBV2|TRBJ2-7
ASSDGRTSGWSYEQY
>TRBV6-1|TRBJ2-3
ASKFRGADTQY
>TRBV20-1|TRBJ1-1
SASDREAF
>TRBV10-2|TRBJ2-7
ASRANTLPSSEQY
>TRBV11-2|TRBJ2-7
ASSFHAQISYEQY
>TRBV11-2|TRBJ2-3
ASGGAGGGTDTQY
>TRBV11-3|TRBJ2-3
ASSYGASGSTDTQY
>TRBV6-6|TRBJ2-5
ASSYPVSGNRETQY
>TRBV25-1|TRBJ2-5
ASSARVLVETQY
>TRBV9|TRBJ2-1
ASSVGSGSYNEQF
>TRBV5-4|TRBJ2-1
ASSLGTSGRRNEQF
>TRBV29-1|TRBJ2-2
SVEEPYTGELF
>TRBV11-2|TRBJ2-1
ASSPGLPSYNEQF
>TRBV11-2|TRBJ1-1
ASSLSLYRRSGTEAF
>TRBV15|TRBJ2-1
ATSGGRGPYNEQF
>TRBV7-8|TRBJ2-7
ASSLLVQGAEQY
>TRBV6-1|TRBJ2-5
ASSEGQYQETQY
>TRBV4-1|TRBJ1-1
ASSQDWGMRNTEAF